Listed here are 32 T cell receptor beta chains from one sample, sequenced in a study of vaccination and CD4 T cells after COVID-19. The treatment denotes: roughly 10-day PBMC culture with coronavirus spike peptide pools or control peptides (ViraFEST assay). The assay that was used to sequence DNA from cultured CD4+ T cells was the Oncomine TCR Beta short-read assay. TCRdb ran MiXCR on the PCR reads and lists one entry per CDR3 protein. Here the sample spans some 20,000 distinct CDR3 sequences, more than 50% being singletons. These receptors are not linked to any known antigen. Sequenced input: CD4+ T cells from blood, cultured in vitro. The receptors derive from a human donor who had recovered from COVID-19.

This clonotype was seen more than once but under ten times. This chain joins TRBV24-1 and TRBJ2-3; perhaps TRBD1 as D (5 bases). This CDR3 is built from 17 residues. V lost 5 bases to trimming and J lost 3 bases, with 20 bases between them. Germline CDR1 and CDR2: KGHDR and SFDVKD. CDR3 in DNA: TGTGCCACCAGTGGATCCCATCCCGCGCAGGGAACAGATACGCAGTATTTT. This encodes CATSGSHPAQGTDTQYF.

This clonotype was recorded only once. The chain carries TRBV6-1 and TRBJ1-1; TRBD1 is a possible D gene (6 bases). V lost 6 bases and J 4 bases, leaving 15 bases between the germline ends. CDR1 and CDR2 (germline): MNHNS, SASEGT. The CDR3 covers 14 residues. Written as DNA, the CDR3 is TGTGCCAGCAGACGCCACAGGGAGGGCACTGAAGCTTTCTTT. Its protein product is CASRRHREGTEAFF.

V and J are TRBV29-1 and TRBJ2-1; 10 bases are shared with TRBD2. The CDR3 loop spans 13 amino acids. The V and J ends lost 3 bases and 10 bases, in that order; junction bases with no gene match: 6. CDR1 and CDR2 (germline): SQVTM, ANQGSEA. In nucleotides, the CDR3 is TGCAGCGTTGAGTTAGCGGGGGGTCGGGAGCAGTTCTTC. As protein: CSVELAGGREQFF.

The rearrangement joins TRBV6-1 to TRBJ1-6, with 11 nucleotides matching TRBD1. Germline CDR1 and CDR2: MNHNS and SASEGT. The CDR3 extends over 16 amino acids. With 5 bases clipped from V and 7 bases from J, the junction kept 7 bases outside the gene matches. The chain's CDR3 is CASSRTGTGGNSPLHF. The CDR3 DNA is TGTGCCAGCAGTCGTACCGGGACAGGGGGAAATTCACCCCTCCACTTT.

The chain has TRBV6-1 and TRBJ2-2, with D perhaps matching TRBD1 (6 bases). Trimming shortened V by 3 bases and J by 4 bases, and 9 bases separated the two germline ends. The germline V gene has CDR1 MNHNS and CDR2 SASEGT. CDR3 size: 14 residues. The chain's CDR3 is CASSDNRATGELFF. DNA for the CDR3: TGTGCCAGCAGTGACAACAGGGCCACCGGGGAGCTGTTTTTT.

This clonotype was recorded a few times. The rearrangement uses TRBV6-1 and TRBJ1-5; D gene ambiguous. The germline V gene has CDR1 MNHNS and CDR2 SASEGT. The V and J ends lost 2 bases and 11 bases respectively, with 10 bases between them. The CDR3 is made up of 12 amino acids. The DNA of the CDR3 is TGTGCCAGCAGTGAAAGGACTGAGACCCAGCATTTT. Translation gives CASSERTETQHF.

This clonotype was counted a single time. The rearrangement joins TRBV5-1 to TRBJ1-2; unclear D gene. Trimming shortened V by 3 bases and J by 3 bases, and 9 bases separated the two germline ends. The germline V gene has CDR1 SGHRS and CDR2 YFSETQ. This CDR3 region has 13 residues. CDR3 in DNA: TGCGCCAGCAGCTCTGGAGGAGACTATGGCTACACCTTC. This codes for CASSSGGDYGYTF.

This sequence joins TRBV20-1 and TRBJ2-3; perhaps TRBD2 as D (8 bases). This CDR3 is 14 amino acids long. The ends were cut back, 5 bases at V and 4 bases at J, with 16 bases in the middle. Germline lookup yields CDR1 DFQATT and CDR2 SNEGSKA (reference sequence). The CDR3 DNA reads as TGCAGTGCTCCATCCGGGAGGGGGCCAGATACGCAGTATTTT. Its protein product is CSAPSGRGPDTQYF.

The chain recombines TRBV4-1 with TRBJ2-7, with 10 bases that match TRBD2. V was clipped by 1 base and J by 0 bases; unmatched bases: 3. The CDR3 loop spans 16 amino acids. Germline CDR1 is MGHRA and CDR2 is YSYEKL. CDR3 protein: CASSQASGRNSYEQYF. Here the CDR3 DNA reads TGCGCCAGCAGCCAAGCTAGCGGGAGAAACTCCTACGAGCAGTACTTC.

The chain combines TRBV5-4 with TRBJ1-1; tentative D call: TRBD1 (6 bases). V was shortened by 4 bases and J by 0 bases, with 16 bases between the two germline ends. The CDR3 contains 16 residues. Looked up from germline, CDR1 is SGHNT and CDR2 is YYREEE (reference sequence). The CDR3 DNA reads as TGTGCCAGCAGCCCGGGGGCCTTCAGCATGAACACTGAAGCTTTCTTT. Protein: CASSPGAFSMNTEAFF.

The CDR3 sequence is CASSSWDGRGSPLHF. The DNA for the CDR3 is TGTGCCAGCAGCTCTTGGGACGGGCGAGGTTCACCCCTCCACTTT. V gene TRBV7-9 combines with J gene TRBJ1-6; D possibly corresponds to TRBD1 (5 bases). V was shortened by 4 bases and J by 9 bases, with 16 bases between the two germline ends. The germline CDR1 and CDR2 sequences are SEHNR and FQNEAQ (reference sequence). CDR3 length equals 15 residues.

The rearrangement joins TRBV6-2 or TRBV6-3 to TRBJ1-1; D ambiguous. V was cut by 7 bases and J by 9 bases, with 18 bases left in between. The CDR3 totals 13 residues. Germline loops: CDR1 MNHEY, CDR2 SVGEGT. As DNA, the CDR3 is TGTGCCAGCATCCTTGGGTCAGGCCTGAAAGCTTTCTTT. Translation gives CASILGSGLKAFF.

This sequence joins TRBV4-1 and TRBJ2-1; D unresolved. Trimming removed 4 bases from V and 2 bases from J, with 12 bases in between. The CDR3 length is 15 residues. Germline V CDR1 and CDR2: MGHRA, YSYEKL. CDR3 coding DNA: TGCGCCAGCAGCCCCTCGGACCGCCCCTACAATGAGCAGTTCTTC. Protein product: CASSPSDRPYNEQFF.

This clonotype appeared a single time. The V call is TRBV5-1, the J call TRBJ2-7; 8 nucleotides line up with TRBD2. The CDR3 spans 15 residues. The junction had 5 bases not matched to a gene; V was cut back by 1 base and J by 2 bases. The germline V gene encodes CDR1 SGHRS and CDR2 YFSETQ. The CDR3 sequence is CASSLSAGETYEQYF. The DNA of the CDR3 is TGCGCCAGCAGCTTGTCAGCGGGAGAGACCTACGAGCAGTACTTC. The complete variable domain, with remaining parts taken from reference TRBV5-1 and TRBJ2-7, reads KAGVTQTPRYLIKTRGQQVTLSCSPISGHRSVSWYQQTPGQGLQFLFEYFSETQRNKGNFPGRFSGRQFSNSRSEMNVSTLELGDSALYLCASSLSAGETYEQYFGPGTRLTVT.

This chain links TRBV5-4 with TRBJ1-5; D is uncertain. CDR1 and CDR2 from the germline V gene are SGHNT and YYREEE (reference sequence). Trimming stripped 4 bases from V and 0 bases from J, with 11 bases between. CDR3 length equals 15 residues. CDR3 nucleotide sequence: TGTGCCAGCAGCCCCGGGCCATATAGCAATCAGCCCCAGCATTTT. Protein sequence: CASSPGPYSNQPQHF.

V and J are TRBV7-3 and TRBJ2-7; D tentatively reads TRBD1 or TRBD2 (6 bases each). V was trimmed by 5 bases and J by 2 bases, leaving 13 bases between them. The length of the CDR3 is 14 residues. Germline values: CDR1 SGHTA, CDR2 FQGTGA. CDR3 sequence (DNA): TGTGCCAGCAGCCCCGGAGGGGGGCCCTACGAGCAGTACTTC. This codes for CASSPGGGPYEQYF.

There are a few counts of this clonotype. The chain has TRBV2 and TRBJ1-2, with TRBD1 matching 7 bases. Germline CDR1 is SNHLY and CDR2 is FYNNEI. V lost 5 bases, J lost 4 bases, and 7 bases stayed unmatched. This CDR3 has 14 amino acids. The CDR3 spells CASSRQGGSYGYTF. The CDR3 nucleotides are TGTGCCAGCAGTAGACAGGGAGGTAGCTATGGCTACACCTTC. Filled out from reference TRBV2 and TRBJ1-2, the complete variable domain reads EPEVTQTPSHQVTQMGQEVILRCVPISNHLYFYWYRQILGQKVEFLVSFYNNEISEKSEIFDDQFSVERPDGSNFTLKIRSTKLEDSAMYFCASSRQGGSYGYTFGSGTRLTVV.

The rearrangement links TRBV27 to TRBJ1-4; D uncertain. The V end was cut by 6 bases, the J end by 8 bases, with 10 bases between. The CDR3 runs 12 residues. The germline CDR1 and CDR2 sequences are MNHEY and SMNVEV (reference sequence). This chain's CDR3 is CASSPSREKLFF. The CDR3 coding sequence is TGTGCCAGCAGCCCGAGTAGGGAAAAACTGTTTTTT.

This clonotype was counted once. The chain recombines TRBV5-6 with TRBJ1-2, with TRBD1 identical over 7 bases. Looked up from germline, CDR1 is SGHDT and CDR2 is YYEEEE. The V segment lost 4 bases and the J segment 4 bases; nucleotides outside the gene matches: 7. The CDR3 totals 14 residues. CDR3 coding DNA: TGTGCCAGCAGCAACAGGGGTTCCGGCTATGGCTACACCTTC. Amino acids: CASSNRGSGYGYTF.

About this clonotype: One end of the junction fails to match germline, which may point to a read error. J is TRBJ1-3 and V is TRBV28; D uncertain. Germline-derived CDR1 and CDR2 are MDHEN and SYDVKM. The CDR3 extends over 14 amino acids. DNA of the CDR3: TGTGCCAGCAGCCCCCAGGAGCATGGAAACACAATATATTTT. It encodes CASSPQEHGNTIYF. Full variable domain (remainder filled in from reference TRBV28 and TRBJ1-3): DVKVTQSSRYLVKRTGEKVFLECVQDMDHENMFWYRQDPGLGLRLIYFSYDVKMKEKGDIPEGYSVSREKKERFSLILESASTNQTSMYLCASSPQEHGNTIYFGEGSWLTVV.

This clonotype has more than one count but fewer than ten. V is TRBV2 and J is TRBJ2-7, with D perhaps matching TRBD1 or TRBD2 (5 bases each). V was cut by 3 bases and J by 6 bases, with 15 bases left in between. The CDR3 is 14 amino acids. CDR1 and CDR2 from the germline V gene are SNHLY and FYNNEI. The CDR3 is CASSDRRLGLEQYF. The CDR3 DNA is TGTGCCAGCAGTGACCGGAGGTTGGGGCTCGAGCAGTACTTC.

This chain joins TRBV28 and TRBJ2-1, with D possibly TRBD2 on 6 matching bases. This CDR3 is built from 14 residues. CDR1 is MDHEN and CDR2 is SYDVKM in the germline V gene. The CDR3: CAGAGRTILNEQFF. CDR3 nucleotides: TGTGCTGGGGCCGGAAGGACTATTTTGAATGAGCAGTTCTTC.

The chain combines TRBV19 with TRBJ1-5; D is possibly TRBD1 (5 bases). CDR3 length equals 15 residues. Germline CDR1 is LNHDA and CDR2 is SQIVND (reference sequence). The ends were cut back, 1 base at V and 4 bases at J, with 11 bases in the middle. The CDR3, as DNA: TGTGCCAGTAGTATAGCGTCGAGGGGTAATCAGCCCCAGCATTTT. Protein: CASSIASRGNQPQHF.

The rearrangement uses TRBV20-1 and TRBJ2-3, with no clear D. Trimming stripped 0 bases from V and 1 base from J, with 8 bases between. The CDR3 totals 14 residues. Germline V gives CDR1 DFQATT, CDR2 SNEGSKA (reference sequence). The CDR3 region is CSARDITGTDTQYF. CDR3 nucleotide sequence: TGCAGTGCTAGAGATATAACTGGCACAGATACGCAGTATTTT.

The chain has TRBV6-1 and TRBJ1-5, with TRBD1 identical over 12 bases. CDR3 length: 16 residues. Per germline, CDR1 MNHNS and CDR2 SASEGT. V lost 5 bases, J lost 6 bases, and 8 bases stayed unmatched. The CDR3 region is CASSRAGTGGGQPQHF. DNA for the CDR3: TGTGCCAGCAGTAGAGCCGGGACAGGGGGCGGTCAGCCCCAGCATTTT.

This sequence joins TRBV29-1 and TRBJ2-1, with 11 positions matching TRBD2. The germline CDR1 and CDR2 sequences are SQVTM and ANQGSEA. This CDR3 contains 13 residues. Germline trimming cut 8 bases from V and 7 bases from J; bases unmatched to any gene: 7. The CDR3 sequence: CSTIAGGMNEQFF. DNA for the CDR3: TGCAGCACTATAGCGGGGGGGATGAATGAGCAGTTCTTC.

The V call is TRBV2, the J call TRBJ2-5, with 10 bases fitting TRBD1. This CDR3 is built from 14 residues. Germline CDR1 is SNHLY and CDR2 is FYNNEI. V was clipped by 7 bases and J by 5 bases; unmatched bases: 7. This chain's CDR3 is CASTPGTGDETQYF. The CDR3 region has the DNA TGTGCCAGCACCCCCGGGACAGGGGACGAGACCCAGTACTTC. Using reference TRBV2 and TRBJ2-5 for the parts outside the CDR3, the full variable domain is EPEVTQTPSHQVTQMGQEVILRCVPISNHLYFYWYRQILGQKVEFLVSFYNNEISEKSEIFDDQFSVERPDGSNFTLKIRSTKLEDSAMYFCASTPGTGDETQYFGPGTRLLVL.

The genes are TRBV20-1 and TRBJ2-3; 8 bases line up with TRBD1. The germline CDR1 and CDR2 sequences are DFQATT and SNEGSKA (reference sequence). The CDR3 extends over 15 amino acids. After removal of 2 bases from V and 4 bases from J, the junction contained 8 bases not matched to a gene. CDR3 sequence: CSARLTQGAPDTQYF. The CDR3 DNA reads as TGCAGTGCTAGACTCACCCAGGGGGCACCAGATACGCAGTATTTT.

The V gene is TRBV15, the J gene TRBJ2-1; D unresolved. Germline loops: CDR1 LNHNV, CDR2 YYDKDF (reference sequence). The CDR3 covers 16 residues. Deletions cut 1 base from V and 0 bases from J, with 10 bases between. This CDR3 is CATSRGLDSSYNEQFF. In nucleotides, the CDR3 is TGTGCCACCAGCAGAGGGCTTGACTCCTCCTACAATGAGCAGTTCTTC.

This chain uses TRBV28 with TRBJ1-6; 8 nucleotides agree with TRBD1. The CDR3 runs to 17 residues. V was pared by 7 bases and J by 7 bases, with 15 bases of the junction left unmatched. The germline CDR1 and CDR2 sequences are MDHEN and SYDVKM. The DNA of the CDR3 is TGTGCCAGCACCTTACCCACAGGGGGGCGTCTCAATTCACCCCTCCACTTT. It encodes CASTLPTGGRLNSPLHF.

This clonotype was counted only a few times. The V and J genes are TRBV27 and TRBJ1-1; weak D call: TRBD1 (5 bases). The CDR3 is made up of 13 amino acids. Germline V lookup: CDR1 MNHEY, CDR2 SMNVEV (reference sequence). V was pared by 3 bases and J by 5 bases, with 10 bases between. In nucleotides, the CDR3 is TGTGCCAGCAGTTTTAATCAGGGAACTGAAGCTTTCTTT. Its protein is CASSFNQGTEAFF.

This clonotype was seen only a few times. The rearrangement uses TRBV20-1 and TRBJ1-2; tentatively, D is TRBD1 (6 bases). Germline CDR1 reads DFQATT; CDR2 reads SNEGSKA (reference sequence). The CDR3 has 13 amino acids. Trimming shortened V by 0 bases and J by 7 bases, and 12 bases separated the two germline ends. The CDR3 DNA reads as TGCAGTGCTAGAGATCCCCGGGACATTGGCTACACCTTC. It codes for CSARDPRDIGYTF.